The entry below describes one T cell receptor beta chain. Time point meaning: newly diagnosed GD, antithyroid drugs for less than 3 months. Isolated PBMC RNA provided the starting material for the TCR library. These data come from a study of regulatory T cells in long-lasting Graves disease. With iRepertoire HTBI primers and Arm-PCR of CDR3 regions, TCR beta libraries were built. TCRdb analysed the multiplex PCR reads with MiXCR anew, one entry per CDR3 protein. The sample holds roughly 500,000 distinct CDR3 sequences, 14% seen once. Germline V gene sequence: CDR1 WSHSY, CDR2 SAAADI. This CDR3 has 15 residues. Trimming removed 8 bases from V and 5 bases from J, with 20 bases in between. The sample was also reused in another study, on T cells in Graves' hyperthyroidism and ophthalmopathy. Turning to that study: HTBI primers were used for first-round RT-PCR of the TCR CDR3. In the blood, most expanded thyroid clonotypes above 0.001 appeared as well.

V usage is TRBV10-2 and J usage is TRBJ2-3; D might be TRBD1 or TRBD2, each matching 6 bases. The receptor's source is a woman aged 45-65 years with Graves disease. This specimen was peripheral blood mononuclear cells (PBMCs), taken at new diagnosis, from a patient treated with antithyroid drugs. CDR3 loop: CASEDGTRELDTQYF. The CDR3 coding sequence is TGCGCCAGCGAAGACGGGACACGGGAGTTAGATACGCAGTATTTT.